This paragraph covers one T cell receptor (beta chain) sequence. Only in-frame clones appear in the TCRdb table, and some are missing; sequencing was by immunoSEQ multiplex PCR. The data hold 290,000 or so clones, with around 90% observed a single time. This sample is part of a study of blood T cell repertoires in COVID-19. On the study more broadly: Both acute and convalescent COVID-19 samples were obtained from the United States, Italy and Spain.

Trimming stripped 7 bases from V and 0 bases from J, with 13 bases between. CDR1 and CDR2 from the germline V gene are PRHDT and FYEKMQ (reference sequence). CDR3 size: 14 residues. The cohort comprised adults aged 18 to 89 years residing in some 24 US areas. Membership in each cohort depended on participant-reported clinical history. The source is a woman between 25 and 40 years old who had recovered from COVID-19. Sequencing used PBMCs or T cells enriched from blood (not recorded which). This chain joins TRBV13 and TRBJ2-7; D is possibly TRBD2 (5 bases). CDR3 in DNA: TGTGCCAGCAACGAGGGAAGGTCCTCCTACGAGCAGTACTTC. It encodes CASNEGRSSYEQYF.